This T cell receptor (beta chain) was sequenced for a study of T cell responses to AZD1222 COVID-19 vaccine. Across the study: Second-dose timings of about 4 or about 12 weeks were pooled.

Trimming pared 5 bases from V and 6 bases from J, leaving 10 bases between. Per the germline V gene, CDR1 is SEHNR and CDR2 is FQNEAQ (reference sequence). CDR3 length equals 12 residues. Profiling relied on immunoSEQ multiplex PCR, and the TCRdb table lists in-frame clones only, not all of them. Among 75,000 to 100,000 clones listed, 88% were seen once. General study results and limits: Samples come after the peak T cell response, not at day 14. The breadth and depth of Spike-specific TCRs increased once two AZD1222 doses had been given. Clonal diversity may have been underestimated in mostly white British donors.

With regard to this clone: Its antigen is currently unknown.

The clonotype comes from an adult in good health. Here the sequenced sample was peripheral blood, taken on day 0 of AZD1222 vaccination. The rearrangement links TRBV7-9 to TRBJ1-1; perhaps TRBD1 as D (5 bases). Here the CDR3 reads CASSNPGPEAFF. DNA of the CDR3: TGTGCCAGCAGCAATCCGGGACCTGAAGCTTTCTTT.